This TCR beta chain was retrieved from a study of T-cell memory formation after mild COVID-19. Study details: Most TCR clusters belonged to a single donor.

Germline V lookup: CDR1 MNHEY, CDR2 SVGEGT. The CDR3 consists of 14 residues. Unmatched junction bases numbered 3, after V lost 4 bases and J lost 6 bases. The table lists this clonotype with a few counts. Its antigen is as yet unknown. General study findings and limits: Whether second-wave clones peaking at day 37 were SARS-CoV-2 specific went unconfirmed. CD8+ contracting clones occupied EMRA, while CD4+ ones occupied mainly CM and EM.

Researchers used 5'RACE with constant-segment primers to make TCR alpha and TCR beta cDNA libraries that carry sample barcodes and UMIs. One entry per CDR3 protein results from TCRdb running MiXCR on the 5' RACE reads. Of 450,000 or so distinct CDR3 sequences listed, roughly 25% are singletons. The receptor comes from an adult woman who had mild COVID-19 (a few samples of this study predate the infection). Cell type and time point are not known. The sample consisted of PBMCs or a T cell subset sorted from them (not recorded which). The V and J genes are TRBV6-2 or TRBV6-3 and TRBJ2-1; TRBD2 matches 10 bases. The CDR3 spells CASSLRTSGNEQFF. The DNA for the CDR3 is TGTGCCAGCAGTTTGCGGACTAGCGGCAATGAGCAGTTCTTC.